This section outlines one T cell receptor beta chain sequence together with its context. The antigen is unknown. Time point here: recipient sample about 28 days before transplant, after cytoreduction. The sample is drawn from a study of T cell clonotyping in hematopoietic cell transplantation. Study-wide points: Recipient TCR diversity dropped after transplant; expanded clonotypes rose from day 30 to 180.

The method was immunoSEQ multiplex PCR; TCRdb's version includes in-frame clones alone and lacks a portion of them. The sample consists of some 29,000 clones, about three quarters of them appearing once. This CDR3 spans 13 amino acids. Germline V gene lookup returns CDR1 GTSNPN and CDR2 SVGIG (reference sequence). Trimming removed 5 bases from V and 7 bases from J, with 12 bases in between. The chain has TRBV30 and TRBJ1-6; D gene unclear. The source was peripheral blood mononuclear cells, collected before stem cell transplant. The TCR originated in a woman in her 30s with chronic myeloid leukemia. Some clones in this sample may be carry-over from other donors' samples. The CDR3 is CAWSRLSNSPLHF. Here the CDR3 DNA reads TGTGCCTGGTCGCGACTCTCCAATTCACCCCTCCACTTT.